The clone carrying this T cell receptor (beta chain) has at least ten counts. Its antigen is as yet unknown. TCRdb fed the reads into MiXCR, producing one record per CDR3 protein. The top ten hold 11% to 15% of the sample, which has around 900,000 distinct CDR3 sequences, less than 35% seen once. This sample was taken from a study of T cell repertoires in cytomegalovirus infection. Study-level information: Recently identified HLA-C-restricted CMV epitopes and well-studied HLA-B-restricted CMV epitopes were used by the study. Public TCR beta signatures were indicative of both CMV infection and a matching HLA type.

J was trimmed by 5 bases and V by 6 bases; bases with no gene match: 9. The CDR3 runs 17 residues. Germline V gene sequence: CDR1 SGHTA, CDR2 FQGNSA. General study points: Of the TCR beta families, the public ones yielded a cumulative frequency that identified carriers of CMV plus the relevant HLA. The ex vivo response was dominated by HLA-C-restricted CMV-specific TCR beta clonotypes.

The genes are TRBV7-2 and TRBJ2-2, with 13 positions matching TRBD2. This clonotype was obtained from a human donor in good health (CMV status not recorded). Some clones in this sample may be carry-over from other donors' samples. The sample here was cultured CD8+ T cells from PBMCs, taken from culture after CMV antigen stimulation. In nucleotides, the CDR3 is TGTGCCAGCAGTCCGACTAGCGGGGGGCTTAAAACCGGGGAGCTGTTTTTT. It specifies CASSPTSGGLKTGELFF. Based on the CDR3 plus reference TRBV7-2 and TRBJ2-2, the full variable domain is GAGVSQSPSNKVTEKGKDVELRCDPISGHTALYWYRQSLGQGLEFLIYFQGNSAPDKSGLPSDRFSAERTGGSVSTLTIQRTQQEDSAVYLCASSPTSGGLKTGELFFGEGSRLTVL.